This T cell receptor beta chain was identified in a study of T cells in Graves' hyperthyroidism and ophthalmopathy. About the research overall: Any treatment followed the collection of peripheral blood at initial diagnosis.

In its sample, this clonotype was seen once. Its antigen is currently unknown. Germline-derived CDR1 and CDR2 are DFQATT and SNEGSKA (reference sequence). The junction had 4 bases not matched to a gene; V was cut back by 5 bases and J by 2 bases. The CDR3 contains 15 residues. RNA transcripts provided the source from which TCR beta CDR3 regions were amplified. A first-round RT-PCR of the TCR CDR3 used the HTBI primer set. TCRdb passed the multiplex PCR reads through MiXCR, listing each CDR3 protein once. Counted here are around 420,000 distinct CDR3 sequences, about a sixth occurring once; the ten biggest clones make up over 7.5%. Study results and limitations: The model predicted ophthalmopathy a median approximately 6.3 months before onset. Appearing also in blood were most of the thyroid clonotypes expanded above 0.001.

The clonotype comes from a woman aged 18-30 years with Graves' hyperthyroidism. The chain links TRBV20-1 to TRBJ2-3; 13 bases are a match to TRBD2. Sequencing was carried out using blood. CDR3 nucleotides: TGCAGTGCTTCGGGACTAGCGGGGTTCACAGATACGCAGTATTTT. It codes for CSASGLAGFTDTQYF.